These 21 T cell receptor beta chains were sequenced from one sample in a study of blood T cell repertoires in COVID-19 (dated by TCRdb to the early 2020s). Library preparation was by the immunoSEQ multiplex PCR assay. TCRdb holds this immuneACCESS table with in-frame rearrangements only. Some clones are missing; in checked studies, unresolved V genes explain under half, and the rest has no known cause. Recorded for this sample are over 150,000 clones; 70% to 90% of them occurred a single time. 18% of the sample lies in the top ten. Input material: peripheral blood. The receptors were sampled from a man over 45 with COVID-19, enrolled during active disease.

The chain recombines TRBV19 with TRBJ1-4; D is uncertain. V lost 3 bases to trimming and J lost 0 bases, with 11 bases between them. Per germline, CDR1 LNHDA and CDR2 SQIVND (reference sequence). The CDR3 has 16 residues. The CDR3 bases are TGTGCCAGTAGTATGGAGGCACCCGCAACTAATGAAAAACTGTTTTTT. As protein: CASSMEAPATNEKLFF.

The V and J genes are TRBV4-2 and TRBJ1-5, with unresolved D. Trimming left V 1 base short and J 0 bases short, with 7 bases between. The CDR3 runs to 15 residues. Germline CDR1 and CDR2: LGHNA and YNFKEQ. CDR3 bases: TGTGCCAGCAGCCAAGGAGAGTATAGCAATCAGCCCCAGCATTTT. It encodes CASSQGEYSNQPQHF.

The chain recombines TRBV5-1 with TRBJ2-7, with 8 bases fitting TRBD1. V trimming: 6 bases; J trimming: 6 bases; junction bases outside the gene matches: 11. Germline-derived CDR1 and CDR2 are SGHRS and YFSETQ. The CDR3 contains 14 residues. The DNA of the CDR3 is TGCGCCAGCATGGCCGGGACAGGAACTCGCGAGCAGTACTTC. It codes for CASMAGTGTREQYF.

V is TRBV19 and J is TRBJ2-2; 11 bases are shared with TRBD1. The CDR3 consists of 17 residues. V shed 4 bases and J 4 bases; nucleotides not matched to a gene: 8. Germline assignment: CDR1 LNHDA and CDR2 SQIVND (reference sequence). The CDR3 DNA is TGTGCCAGTAGTACCCGTCCCGGGACAGGGGGCACCGGGGAGCTGTTTTTT. The encoded protein is CASSTRPGTGGTGELFF. The full variable domain, with the rest looked up from reference TRBV19 and TRBJ2-2, is DGGITQSPKYLFRKEGQNVTLSCEQNLNHDAMYWYRQDPGQGLRLIYYSQIVNDFQKGDIAEGYSVSREKKESFPLTVTSAQKNPTAFYLCASSTRPGTGGTGELFFGEGSRLTVL.

The rearrangement links TRBV29-1 to TRBJ1-1; TRBD1 matches at 9 bases. Germline V gives CDR1 SQVTM, CDR2 ANQGSEA. This CDR3 is built from 14 residues. Trimming at V came to 4 bases and at J to 4 bases, leaving 7 bases not matched to a gene. The CDR3 loop reads CSVGTGERSTEAFF. For the CDR3, the DNA is TGCAGCGTTGGGACAGGGGAGAGGAGCACTGAAGCTTTCTTT.

The J gene is TRBJ1-5, the V gene TRBV5-6, with 11 bases matching TRBD1. After removal of 0 bases from V and 2 bases from J, the junction contained 1 base not matched to a gene. Per the germline V gene, CDR1 is SGHDT and CDR2 is YYEEEE. The CDR3 has 16 amino acids. The CDR3 loop is CASSLGTGGRNQPQHF. The DNA of the CDR3 is TGTGCCAGCAGCTTGGGGACAGGGGGCCGCAATCAGCCCCAGCATTTT.

This rearrangement joins TRBV3-1 (or the pseudogene TRBV3-2) to TRBJ1-1; D is ambiguous. Germline CDR1 and CDR2: LGHDT and YNNKEL (reference sequence). The CDR3 has 14 residues. V lost 0 bases, J lost 8 bases, and 13 bases lay in between. The CDR3 DNA is TGTGCCAGCAGCCAAGAGGGCACATCGACGGAAGCTTTCTTT. Protein product: CASSQEGTSTEAFF.

CDR3 sequence reads: CASSASGSVGETQYF. The CDR3 DNA sequence: TGTGCCAGCAGTGCCAGCGGGAGTGTAGGGGAGACCCAGTACTTC. The V and J genes are TRBV6-2 or TRBV6-3 and TRBJ2-5; 8 bases match TRBD2. J lost 5 bases, V lost 5 bases, and 10 bases had no gene match. Germline CDR1 reads MNHEY; CDR2 reads SVGEGT. The CDR3 extends over 15 amino acids.

The chain has TRBV6-1 and TRBJ2-1; D may be TRBD1 (5 bases). Trimming left V 1 base short and J 0 bases short, with 7 bases between. There are 15 residues in the CDR3. Germline V gene sequence: CDR1 MNHNS, CDR2 SASEGT. The CDR3 loop reads CASSEGRGSYNEQFF. CDR3 nucleotide sequence: TGTGCCAGCAGTGAAGGTAGGGGCTCCTACAATGAGCAGTTCTTC.

J is TRBJ2-3 and V is TRBV2; 8 nucleotides align to TRBD2. Germline V gene data show CDR1 as SNHLY and CDR2 as FYNNEI. The CDR3 runs 15 residues. After removal of 10 bases from V and 4 bases from J, the junction contained 13 bases not matched to a gene. This CDR3 reads CATREGTTRADTQYF. In nucleotides, the CDR3 is TGTGCCACCCGGGAGGGAACCACCCGGGCAGATACGCAGTATTTT. Combining the CDR3 with reference TRBV2 and TRBJ2-3 gives the whole variable domain EPEVTQTPSHQVTQMGQEVILRCVPISNHLYFYWYRQILGQKVEFLVSFYNNEISEKSEIFDDQFSVERPDGSNFTLKIRSTKLEDSAMYFCATREGTTRADTQYFGPGTRLTVL.

The chain employs TRBV3-1 (or the pseudogene TRBV3-2) and TRBJ2-3, with 7 bases fitting TRBD2. Looked up from germline, CDR1 is LGHDT and CDR2 is YNNKEL (reference sequence). There are 16 residues in the CDR3. Trimming took 0 bases from V and 2 from J; bases not matched to a gene: 5. The CDR3 sequence: CASSQDGGGYTDTQYF. In nucleotides, the CDR3 is TGTGCCAGCAGCCAAGATGGGGGGGGGTACACAGATACGCAGTATTTT.

V is TRBV6-2 or TRBV6-3 and J is TRBJ2-5, with 7 nucleotides matching TRBD2. Germline CDR1 reads MNHEY; CDR2 reads SVGEGT. The CDR3 is 13 amino acids. V gave up 7 bases and J gave up 4 bases; unmatched junction bases: 6. The CDR3 is CASTPGRVETQYF. The CDR3 nucleotides read TGTGCCAGCACCCCTGGGAGGGTAGAGACCCAGTACTTC.

The V call is TRBV6-2 or TRBV6-3, the J call TRBJ1-6, with D tentatively TRBD1 (5 bases). CDR1 MNHEY and CDR2 SVGEGT come from the germline V gene. The CDR3 covers 13 residues. Trimming took off 5 bases at V and 7 bases at J, with 9 bases between the two ends. The CDR3 nucleotides read TGTGCCAGCAGTATCTGGGGCAATTCACCCCTCCACTTT. It is translated as CASSIWGNSPLHF.

This chain connects TRBV27 to TRBJ2-5, with TRBD2 identical over 8 bases. V gave up 5 bases and J gave up 0 bases; unmatched junction bases: 5. CDR1 and CDR2 (germline): MNHEY, SMNVEV (reference sequence). This CDR3 has 15 amino acids. CDR3 residues: CASSLRLAYQETQYF. As DNA, the CDR3 is TGTGCCAGCAGTCTCAGACTAGCGTACCAAGAGACCCAGTACTTC.

This clone has more than one count but fewer than ten. The V call is TRBV30, the J call TRBJ2-4; 7 bases map to TRBD2. The germline gives CDR1 GTSNPN, CDR2 SVGIG (reference sequence). With V trimmed by 0 bases and J by 8 bases, 13 bases remained unmatched. There are 16 residues in the CDR3. CDR3 nucleotide sequence: TGTGCCTGGAGTGTACTTCCCCGCGGGAGATGGGACATTCAGTACTTC. Residues: CAWSVLPRGRWDIQYF. Filled out from reference TRBV30 and TRBJ2-4, the complete variable domain reads SQTIHQWPATLVQPVGSPLSLECTVEGTSNPNLYWYRQAAGRGLQLLFYSVGIGQISSEVPQNLSASRPQDRQFILSSKKLLLSDSGFYLCAWSVLPRGRWDIQYFGAGTRLSVL.

The V gene is TRBV12-1, the J gene TRBJ2-7; whether TRBD2, the table's D call, matches the DNA was not checked. TRBV12-1 is annotated as a pseudogene. The CDR3 loop spans 19 amino acids. CDR3 protein: CASSFAWRDYPTRPYEQYF. The CDR3 DNA sequence: TGTGCCAGCAGCTTTGCGTGGAGAGACTATCCGACGCGACCCTACGAGCAGTACTTC.

This clone was picked up a small number of times. The chain joins TRBV28 to TRBJ2-7; 8 bases map to TRBD2. The germline CDR1 and CDR2 sequences are MDHEN and SYDVKM. V was clipped by 5 bases and J by 12 bases; unmatched bases: 15. This CDR3 comprises 14 residues. The CDR3 here is CASSPTQRGRGSYF. CDR3 nucleotides: TGTGCCAGCAGTCCCACCCAGCGGGGGCGGGGTTCGTACTTC.

V usage is TRBV19 and J usage is TRBJ2-3; 9 bases align to TRBD2. The germline V gene has CDR1 LNHDA and CDR2 SQIVND (reference sequence). The junction had 13 bases not matched to a gene; V was cut back by 7 bases and J by 5 bases. CDR3 size: 16 residues. DNA of the CDR3: TGTGCCAGTATAAAAAGCGGCGGGGGGGCCGGAGATACGCAGTATTTT. Its translation: CASIKSGGGAGDTQYF.

The table lists this clone with a few counts. The identical CDR3 is also encoded by other nucleotide sequences in the sample. This chain links TRBV27 with TRBJ1-6; TRBD1 matches at 7 bases. The CDR3 consists of 14 residues. From germline, CDR1 is MNHEY and CDR2 SMNVEV (reference sequence). V gave up 2 bases and J gave up 10 bases; unmatched junction bases: 5. CDR3 in amino acids: CASSLGGGGSPLHF. The CDR3, as DNA: TGTGCCAGCAGTTTAGGAGGGGGCGGCTCACCCCTCCACTTT.

CDR3 DNA sequence: TGTGCCAGCAGCTTAGTTCAGGCTAACACCGGGGAGCTGTTTTTT. It yields the protein CASSLVQANTGELFF. This chain links TRBV7-2 with TRBJ2-2, with D hard to call. Germline V gene lookup returns CDR1 SGHTA and CDR2 FQGNSA. Trimming removed 1 base from V and 2 bases from J, with 8 bases in between. There are 15 residues in the CDR3.

The chain couples TRBV19 to TRBJ2-1; 9 nucleotides align to TRBD2. This CDR3 spans 13 amino acids. Germline lookup yields CDR1 LNHDA and CDR2 SQIVND (reference sequence). V was pared by 4 bases and J by 16 bases, with 11 bases of the junction left unmatched. The CDR3 here is CASSRAIAGDRFF. As DNA, the CDR3 is TGTGCCAGTAGTAGAGCAATAGCGGGGGACCGTTTCTTC.